A single sample is the source of the 30 T cell receptor beta chains below, sequenced in a study of blood T cell repertoires in COVID-19. Sequenced by immunoSEQ multiplex PCR; TCRdb stores in-frame clones only, minus some. The profile covers around 250,000 clones, with nearly 90% appearing a single time and around 0.67% taken by the ten largest. Input material: peripheral blood. Source of these receptors: a human donor in a cohort sampled during active COVID-19.

The chain has TRBV9 and TRBJ2-7, with 7 bases that match TRBD1. Trimming cost V 0 bases and J 3 bases; bases outside gene matches: 6. CDR3 length equals 15 residues. The germline CDR1 and CDR2 sequences are SGDLS and YYNGEE. In DNA, the CDR3 is TGTGCCAGCAGCGTAGGGGGCACAGGGGACTACGAGCAGTACTTC. Its translation: CASSVGGTGDYEQYF.

The J gene is TRBJ1-2, the V gene TRBV27, with a weak D call TRBD1 (5 bases). The V gene lost 5 bases and the J gene lost 1 base, with 14 bases spanning the gap. Germline loops: CDR1 MNHEY, CDR2 SMNVEV (reference sequence). The CDR3 covers 15 residues. The CDR3 loop reads CASSPQTGYNYGYTF. CDR3 sequence (DNA): TGTGCCAGCAGTCCCCAAACAGGATATAACTATGGCTACACCTTC.

This chain joins TRBV28 and TRBJ2-1; D is unresolved. The germline V and J ends were trimmed by 2 bases and 8 bases, with 13 bases remaining between them. The germline V gene has CDR1 MDHEN and CDR2 SYDVKM. CDR3 length: 14 amino acids. In nucleotides, the CDR3 is TGTGCCAGCAGTTTAAAAAGGTTCAGCGATGAGCAGTTCTTC. Amino acid sequence: CASSLKRFSDEQFF.

In this sample, this clone turned up once. V and J are TRBV7-2 and TRBJ2-7; TRBD1 aligns across 8 bases. The CDR3 spans 13 residues. J was trimmed by 3 bases and V by 4 bases; bases with no gene match: 2. Germline lookup yields CDR1 SGHTA and CDR2 FQGNSA. DNA of the CDR3: TGTGCCAGCAGCTGGGGACAGGTCTACGAGCAGTACTTC. Residues: CASSWGQVYEQYF.

The gene calls are TRBV10-3 and TRBJ2-7, with 11 nucleotides matching TRBD2. The CDR3 runs to 14 residues. Germline CDR1 is ENHRY and CDR2 is SYGVKD. J was trimmed by 4 bases and V by 5 bases; bases with no gene match: 4. CDR3 region: CAISPSGRTYEQYF. The CDR3 DNA follows: TGTGCCATCAGTCCTAGCGGGAGGACATACGAGCAGTACTTC.

The chain joins TRBV29-1 to TRBJ2-3, with TRBD2 matching over 7 bases. The CDR3 sequence is 14 residues long. Germline assignment: CDR1 SQVTM and CDR2 ANQGSEA. The ends lost 5 bases at V and 0 bases at J; junction bases unmatched: 5. In DNA form, the CDR3 reads TGCAGCGTTTGGACCGGGGGGAGCACAGATACGCAGTATTTT. It specifies CSVWTGGSTDTQYF.

The chain employs TRBV12-3 or TRBV12-4 and TRBJ1-2, with 7 positions matching TRBD1. J gave up 1 base and V 8 bases, and 4 bases lay outside the gene matches. This CDR3 spans 13 amino acids. In DNA form, the CDR3 reads TGTGCCAGCCGACAGGGAATTAACTATGGCTACACCTTC. Translation gives CASRQGINYGYTF.

The genes are TRBV9 and TRBJ2-7; 11 bases align to TRBD1. Trimming at V came to 0 bases and at J to 5 bases, leaving 4 bases not matched to a gene. Germline assignment: CDR1 SGDLS and CDR2 YYNGEE. The CDR3 has 15 amino acids. CDR3 loop: CASSVAGTGGDEQYF. In DNA, the CDR3 is TGTGCCAGCAGCGTAGCTGGGACAGGGGGTGACGAGCAGTACTTC.

This chain joins TRBV5-4 and TRBJ1-6; D not certain. The V and J ends lost 4 bases and 11 bases respectively, with 16 bases between them. CDR1 SGHNT and CDR2 YYREEE come from the germline V gene (reference sequence). The CDR3 sequence is 14 residues long. The CDR3 sequence is CASSTSLGLAPLHF. The CDR3 DNA reads TGTGCCAGCAGCACGTCTCTGGGCCTTGCACCCCTCCACTTT.

The CDR3 here is CASSWTSEAFF. The DNA for the CDR3 is TGTGCCAGCAGCTGGACAAGTGAAGCTTTCTTT. The J gene is TRBJ1-1, the V gene TRBV7-9; D perhaps matches TRBD1 (5 bases). Germline V gene data show CDR1 as SEHNR and CDR2 as FQNEAQ (reference sequence). CDR3 length equals 11 residues. With 4 bases removed from V and 7 bases from J, the gap between germline ends came to 7 bases.

The rearrangement joins TRBV21-1 to TRBJ1-5. TRBV21-1 is listed as a pseudogene. The CDR3 length is 15 residues. CDR3: CASSKAGITPSPQHF. CDR3 in DNA: TGTGCCAGCAGCAAAGCCGGGATCACCCCGTCGCCCCAGCATTTT.

V and J are TRBV2 and TRBJ2-1, with 10 nucleotides matching TRBD2. Germline V gene sequence: CDR1 SNHLY, CDR2 FYNNEI. The CDR3 has 15 amino acids. With V trimmed by 8 bases and J by 6 bases, 10 bases remained unmatched. The CDR3 DNA reads TGTGCCAGCGAGAGGTCTCTAGCGGGAGCCAATGAGCAGTTCTTC. Translation gives CASERSLAGANEQFF.

The chain combines TRBV28 with TRBJ2-5; D is uncertain. V was trimmed by 10 bases and J by 5 bases, leaving 8 bases between them. Germline CDR1 is MDHEN and CDR2 is SYDVKM. The length of the CDR3 is 10 residues. The CDR3 sequence: CATARETQYF. The DNA for the CDR3 is TGTGCCACTGCTCGGGAGACCCAGTACTTC.

CDR3 protein: CASSQDGRGGNRIDTQYF. For the CDR3, the DNA is TGCGCCAGCAGCCAAGACGGACGGGGCGGGAATAGAATTGATACGCAGTATTTT. The chain couples TRBV4-3 to TRBJ2-3, with D possibly matching TRBD2 (6 bases). The CDR3 spans 18 residues. Trimming pared 0 bases from V and 6 bases from J, leaving 22 bases between. Germline-derived CDR1 and CDR2 are LGHNA and YSLEER.

This clone occurred many times. This chain connects TRBV6-2 or TRBV6-3 to TRBJ2-7; 8 bases line up with TRBD1. Germline trimming cut 2 bases from V and 6 bases from J; bases unmatched to any gene: 9. CDR3 length equals 15 residues. In germline, CDR1 is MNHEY, CDR2 SVGEGT. The CDR3 spells CASSYRGTGGSEQYF. CDR3 in DNA: TGTGCCAGCAGTTACAGAGGGACAGGAGGGAGCGAGCAGTACTTC.

This clone has just one count. This chain uses TRBV5-1 with TRBJ1-1; D may be TRBD1 (5 bases). V gave up 4 bases and J gave up 3 bases, with 13 bases separating them. This CDR3 is built from 14 residues. Germline V lookup: CDR1 SGHRS, CDR2 YFSETQ. CDR3 sequence: CASSPVGGDTEAFF. For the CDR3, the DNA is TGCGCCAGCAGCCCTGTTGGGGGGGACACTGAAGCTTTCTTT.

The chain is built from TRBV30 and TRBJ1-2; 10 nucleotides align to TRBD1. This CDR3 has 15 amino acids. With V trimmed by 3 bases and J by 1 base, 5 bases remained unmatched. CDR1 is GTSNPN and CDR2 is SVGIG in the germline V gene (reference sequence). As DNA, the CDR3 is TGTGCCTGGAGAAAGACAGGGGGCGGTAACTATGGCTACACCTTC. Protein sequence: CAWRKTGGGNYGYTF.

The rearrangement joins TRBV18 to TRBJ1-4; possible D gene TRBD1, 5 bases. CDR3 length: 17 residues. Trimming removed 2 bases from V and 4 bases from J, with 17 bases in between. Germline V CDR1 and CDR2: KGHSH, LQKENI. CDR3 coding DNA: TGTGCCAGCTCACCAGCGGGACGGAGAGGGTATAATGAAAAACTGTTTTTT. It codes for CASSPAGRRGYNEKLFF.

V and J are TRBV24-1 and TRBJ2-7, with D uncertain. The CDR3 spans 11 residues. Trimming took off 1 base at V and 7 bases at J, with 4 bases between the two ends. Germline loops: CDR1 KGHDR, CDR2 SFDVKD. The CDR3 here is CATSDFEEQYF. The CDR3 nucleotides read TGTGCCACCAGTGATTTCGAGGAGCAGTACTTC.

V gene TRBV5-4 combines with J gene TRBJ2-7, with 8 bases matching TRBD1. CDR3 length: 13 residues. The V gene end was trimmed by 4 bases and the J gene end by 6 bases; junction bases not matched to a gene: 6. The germline gives CDR1 SGHNT, CDR2 YYREEE (reference sequence). CDR3 DNA: TGTGCCAGCAGCACACGGACAGGGCCCGAGCAGTACTTC. Residues: CASSTRTGPEQYF.

This clone was detected once. DNA of the CDR3: TGCGCCAGCAGCCAAGATCACCGAAGGGGGATCCGGGATGAAAAACTGTTTTTT. It encodes CASSQDHRRGIRDEKLFF. The J gene is TRBJ1-4, the V gene TRBV4-3; maybe TRBD1 (6 bases). CDR3 length: 18 residues. The germline V gene encodes CDR1 LGHNA and CDR2 YSLEER. V was trimmed by 0 bases and J by 6 bases, leaving 20 bases between them.

V and J are TRBV4-3 and TRBJ2-1; TRBD2 matches at 14 bases. CDR3 length: 17 residues. The ends lost 3 bases at V and 8 bases at J; junction bases unmatched: 9. Germline V CDR1 and CDR2: LGHNA, YSLEER. This chain's CDR3 is CASSHLRLAGGQDEQFF. The CDR3 DNA is TGCGCCAGCAGCCATCTCCGACTAGCGGGGGGGCAGGATGAGCAGTTCTTC.

The V gene is TRBV30, the J gene TRBJ2-2; 7 nucleotides line up with TRBD1. V gave up 4 bases and J gave up 0 bases; unmatched junction bases: 5. Looked up from germline, CDR1 is GTSNPN and CDR2 is SVGIG (reference sequence). The CDR3 runs 15 residues. The CDR3 DNA is TGTGCCTGGATTTTGGGACAGACGAACACCGGGGAGCTGTTTTTT. Translated, it gives CAWILGQTNTGELFF. Full variable domain (rest looked up from reference TRBV30 and TRBJ2-2): SQTIHQWPATLVQPVGSPLSLECTVEGTSNPNLYWYRQAAGRGLQLLFYSVGIGQISSEVPQNLSASRPQDRQFILSSKKLLLSDSGFYLCAWILGQTNTGELFFGEGSRLTVL.

With respect to this clone: This clone may be a read error of a much larger clone one base away. This rearrangement joins TRBV14 to TRBJ1-3; 7 positions match TRBD1. The CDR3 has 15 amino acids. V gave up 4 bases and J gave up 0 bases; unmatched junction bases: 3. The germline V gene encodes CDR1 SGHDN and CDR2 FVKESK. Here the CDR3 reads CASSLGQLSGNTIYF. The CDR3 DNA follows: TGTGCCAGCAGCCTGGGACAGCTCTCTGGAAACACCATATATTTT.

This chain uses TRBV7-3 with TRBJ2-5; D call uncertain. The CDR3 extends over 13 amino acids. Trimming took off 5 bases at V and 2 bases at J, with 9 bases between the two ends. The germline V gene encodes CDR1 SGHTA and CDR2 FQGTGA. The CDR3 DNA is TGTGCCAGCAGCGCGGCCGCTCAAGAGACCCAGTACTTC. It translates to CASSAAAQETQYF.

The chain employs TRBV4-3 and TRBJ1-5; D is unresolved. Germline V gene data show CDR1 as LGHNA and CDR2 as YSLEER. The CDR3 covers 16 residues. The V and J ends lost 2 bases and 4 bases respectively, with 15 bases between them. CDR3 residues: CASSQTWEDLNQPQHF. The DNA of the CDR3 is TGCGCCAGCAGCCAAACGTGGGAGGATCTAAATCAGCCCCAGCATTTT.

The chain carries TRBV4-1 and TRBJ1-5, with D possibly TRBD1 on 5 matching bases. Germline V gene data show CDR1 as MGHRA and CDR2 as YSYEKL. The CDR3 length is 15 residues. The V end was cut by 0 bases, the J end by 3 bases, with 9 bases between. CDR3: CASSQDSGPNQPQHF. The CDR3, as DNA: TGCGCCAGCAGCCAAGACTCAGGGCCCAATCAGCCCCAGCATTTT.

The genes are TRBV9 and TRBJ2-3, with 8 bases lining up with TRBD2. The trim removed 0 bases at V and 3 bases at J, leaving 3 bases unmatched. The CDR3 length is 15 residues. The germline V gene has CDR1 SGDLS and CDR2 YYNGEE. The CDR3 nucleotides are TGTGCCAGCAGCGTAGATCCGGGGGGGACAGATACGCAGTATTTT. Amino acid sequence: CASSVDPGGTDTQYF.

On this clone: Other DNA sequences in the sample encode the same CDR3. The chain carries TRBV6-5 and TRBJ2-7; no firm D call. CDR1 is MNHEY, CDR2 SVGAGI, per germline. CDR3 length: 13 amino acids. Between the trimmed V and J ends, which lost 2 bases and 3 bases, there was a span of 8 bases. CDR3 nucleotide sequence: TGTGCCAGCAGTTACCGTGGCAGCTACGAGCAGTACTTC. It is translated as CASSYRGSYEQYF.

The J gene is TRBJ2-7, the V gene TRBV28, with 9 bases lining up with TRBD1. Trimming cost V 9 bases and J 4 bases; bases outside gene matches: 19. Looked up from germline, CDR1 is MDHEN and CDR2 is SYDVKM. The CDR3 length is 17 residues. The DNA of the CDR3 is TGTGCCAGTTATAACGACCCGATATCGACAGGGGGGTACGAGCAGTACTTC. This gives the protein CASYNDPISTGGYEQYF.